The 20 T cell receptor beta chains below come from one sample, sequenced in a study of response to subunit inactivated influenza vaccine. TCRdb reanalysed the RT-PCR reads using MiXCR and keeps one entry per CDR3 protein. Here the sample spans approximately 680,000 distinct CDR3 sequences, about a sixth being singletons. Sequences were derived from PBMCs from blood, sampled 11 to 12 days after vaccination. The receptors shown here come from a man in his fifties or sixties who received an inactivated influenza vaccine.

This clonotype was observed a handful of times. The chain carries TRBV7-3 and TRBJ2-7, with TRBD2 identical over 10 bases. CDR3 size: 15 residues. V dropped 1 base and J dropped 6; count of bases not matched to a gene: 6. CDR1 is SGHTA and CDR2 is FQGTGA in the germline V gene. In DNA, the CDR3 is TGTGCCAGCAGCTTAAATTCAGCGGGAGGGCTCGAGCAGTACTTC. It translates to CASSLNSAGGLEQYF.

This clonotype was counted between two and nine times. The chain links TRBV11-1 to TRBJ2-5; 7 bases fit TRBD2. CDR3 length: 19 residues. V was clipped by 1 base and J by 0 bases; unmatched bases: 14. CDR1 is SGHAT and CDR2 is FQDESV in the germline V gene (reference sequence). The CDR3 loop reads CASSLDGGRVWLNQETQYF. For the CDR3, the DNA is TGTGCCAGCAGCTTAGATGGCGGGAGAGTTTGGCTAAACCAAGAGACCCAGTACTTC.

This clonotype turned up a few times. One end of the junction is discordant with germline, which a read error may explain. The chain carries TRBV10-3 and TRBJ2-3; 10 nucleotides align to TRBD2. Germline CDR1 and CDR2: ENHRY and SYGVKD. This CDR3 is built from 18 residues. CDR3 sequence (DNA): TGTGCCATCAGTGAGTCAAAGACTAGCGGGCGTTTCGCAGATACACAGTATTTT. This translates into CAISESKTSGRFADTQYF.

The chain's CDR3 is CASSKDRFSNQPQHF. In DNA, the CDR3 is TGTGCCAGCAGCAAGGACAGGTTCAGCAATCAGCCCCAGCATTTT. This chain links TRBV6-1 with TRBJ1-5; TRBD1 aligns across 7 bases. CDR1 and CDR2 (germline): MNHNS, SASEGT. The V segment lost 6 bases and the J segment 1 base; nucleotides outside the gene matches: 6. CDR3 length: 15 amino acids.

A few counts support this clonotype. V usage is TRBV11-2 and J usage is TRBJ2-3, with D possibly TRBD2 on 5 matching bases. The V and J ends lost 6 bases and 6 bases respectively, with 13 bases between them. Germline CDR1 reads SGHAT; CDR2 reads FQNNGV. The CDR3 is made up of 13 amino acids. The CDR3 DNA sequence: TGTGCCAGCAGTTTTGAGGGTCCCGATACGCAGTATTTT. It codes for CASSFEGPDTQYF.

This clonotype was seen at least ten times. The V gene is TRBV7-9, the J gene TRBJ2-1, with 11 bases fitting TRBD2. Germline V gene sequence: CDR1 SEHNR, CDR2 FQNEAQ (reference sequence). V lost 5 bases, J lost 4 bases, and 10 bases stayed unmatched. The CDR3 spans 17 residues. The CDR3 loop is CASSRGKLAGDYNEQFF. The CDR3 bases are TGTGCCAGCAGCAGGGGGAAACTAGCGGGGGATTACAATGAGCAGTTCTTC.

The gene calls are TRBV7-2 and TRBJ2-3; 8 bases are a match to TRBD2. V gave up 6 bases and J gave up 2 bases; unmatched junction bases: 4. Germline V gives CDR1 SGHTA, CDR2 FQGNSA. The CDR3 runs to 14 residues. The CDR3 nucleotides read TGTGCCAGCAGTCAGCGGGGGTTCACAGATACGCAGTATTTT. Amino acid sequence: CASSQRGFTDTQYF.

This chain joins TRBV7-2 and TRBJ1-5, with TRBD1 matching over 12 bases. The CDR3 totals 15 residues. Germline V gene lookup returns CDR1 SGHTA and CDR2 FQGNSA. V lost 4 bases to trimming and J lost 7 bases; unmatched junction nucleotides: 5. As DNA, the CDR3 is TGTGCCAGCAGCTCGGGACAGGGGGCTTCACAGCCCCAGCATTTT. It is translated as CASSSGQGASQPQHF.

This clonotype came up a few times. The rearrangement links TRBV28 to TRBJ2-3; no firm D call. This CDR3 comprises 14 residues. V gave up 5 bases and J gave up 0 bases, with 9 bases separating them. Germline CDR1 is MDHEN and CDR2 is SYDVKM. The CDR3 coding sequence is TGTGCCAGCAGTATCCCGACCAGCACAGATACGCAGTATTTT. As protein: CASSIPTSTDTQYF. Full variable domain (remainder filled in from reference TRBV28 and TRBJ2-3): DVKVTQSSRYLVKRTGEKVFLECVQDMDHENMFWYRQDPGLGLRLIYFSYDVKMKEKGDIPEGYSVSREKKERFSLILESASTNQTSMYLCASSIPTSTDTQYFGPGTRLTVL.

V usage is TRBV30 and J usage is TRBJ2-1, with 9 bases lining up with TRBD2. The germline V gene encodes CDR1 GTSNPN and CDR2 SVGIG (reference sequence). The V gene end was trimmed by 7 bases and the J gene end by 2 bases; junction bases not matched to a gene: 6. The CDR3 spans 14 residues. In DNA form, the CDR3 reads TGTGCCTCCGCTAGCGGGACGACCTACAATGAGCAGTTCTTC. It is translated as CASASGTTYNEQFF.

The CDR3 DNA follows: TGTGCCAGCACCTTTAGCGGGAGGGCCGAATTGCCCAGCTCCTACAATGAGCAGTTCTTC. It is translated as CASTFSGRAELPSSYNEQFF. This chain joins TRBV2 and TRBJ2-1; TRBD2 agrees at 11 bases. The ends lost 7 bases at V and 0 bases at J; junction bases unmatched: 17. Germline V gene sequence: CDR1 SNHLY, CDR2 FYNNEI. The CDR3 loop spans 20 amino acids.

The CDR3 loop is CASSLFKEKLFF. The CDR3 DNA is TGTGCCAGCAGTTTATTTAAAGAAAAACTGTTTTTT. The rearrangement links TRBV28 to TRBJ1-4; D call uncertain. CDR3 length: 12 amino acids. Germline-derived CDR1 and CDR2 are MDHEN and SYDVKM. Trimming pared 1 base from V and 8 bases from J, leaving 5 bases between.

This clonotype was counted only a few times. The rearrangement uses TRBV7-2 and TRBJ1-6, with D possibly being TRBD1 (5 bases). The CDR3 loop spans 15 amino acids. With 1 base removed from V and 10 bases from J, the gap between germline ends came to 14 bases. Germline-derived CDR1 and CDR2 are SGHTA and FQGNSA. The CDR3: CASSLVGPRWSPLHF. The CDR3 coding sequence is TGTGCCAGCAGCTTAGTGGGACCCCGCTGGTCACCCCTCCACTTT.

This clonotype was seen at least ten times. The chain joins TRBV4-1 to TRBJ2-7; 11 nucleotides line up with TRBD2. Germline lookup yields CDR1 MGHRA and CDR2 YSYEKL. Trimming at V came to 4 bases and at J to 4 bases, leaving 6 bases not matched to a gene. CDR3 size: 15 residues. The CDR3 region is CASSLYSGGAYEQYF. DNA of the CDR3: TGCGCCAGCAGCCTATATAGCGGGGGGGCTTACGAGCAGTACTTC.

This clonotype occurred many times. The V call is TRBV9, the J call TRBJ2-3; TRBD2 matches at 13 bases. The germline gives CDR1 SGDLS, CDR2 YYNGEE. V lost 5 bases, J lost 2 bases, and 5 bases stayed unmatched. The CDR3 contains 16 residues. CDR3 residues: CASSPGTSGNTDTQYF. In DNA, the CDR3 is TGTGCCAGCAGTCCCGGGACTAGCGGGAACACAGATACGCAGTATTTT.

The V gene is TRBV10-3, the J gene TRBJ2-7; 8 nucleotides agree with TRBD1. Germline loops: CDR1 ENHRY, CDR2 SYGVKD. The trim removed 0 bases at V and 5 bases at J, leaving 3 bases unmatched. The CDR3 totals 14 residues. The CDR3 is CAISESRTGNEQYF. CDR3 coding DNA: TGTGCCATCAGTGAGTCTAGGACAGGGAACGAGCAGTACTTC.

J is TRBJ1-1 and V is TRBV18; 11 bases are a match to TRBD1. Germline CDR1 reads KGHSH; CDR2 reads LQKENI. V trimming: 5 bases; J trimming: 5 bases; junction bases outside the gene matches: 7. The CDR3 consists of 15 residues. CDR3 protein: CASSSDRGRWTEAFF. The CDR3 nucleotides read TGTGCCAGCTCATCGGACAGGGGGCGTTGGACTGAAGCTTTCTTT.

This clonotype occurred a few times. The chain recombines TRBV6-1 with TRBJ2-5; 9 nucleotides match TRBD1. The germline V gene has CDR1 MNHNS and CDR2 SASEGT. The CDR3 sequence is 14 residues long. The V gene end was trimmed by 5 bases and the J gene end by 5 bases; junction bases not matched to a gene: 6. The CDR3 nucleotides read TGTGCCAGCAGTCCGGGACAGGGAGCTGAGACCCAGTACTTC. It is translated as CASSPGQGAETQYF.

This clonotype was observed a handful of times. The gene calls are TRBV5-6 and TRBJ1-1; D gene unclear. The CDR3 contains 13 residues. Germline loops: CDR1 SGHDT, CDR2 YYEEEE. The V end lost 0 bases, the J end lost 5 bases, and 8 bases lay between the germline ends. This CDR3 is CASSLDGVTEAFF. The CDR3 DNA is TGTGCCAGCAGCTTGGACGGCGTGACTGAAGCTTTCTTT.

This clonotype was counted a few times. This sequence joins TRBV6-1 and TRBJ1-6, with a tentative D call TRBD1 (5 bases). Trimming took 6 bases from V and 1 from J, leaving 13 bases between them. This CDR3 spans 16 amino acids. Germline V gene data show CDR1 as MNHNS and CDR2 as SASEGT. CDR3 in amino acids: CASSSGGWSYNSPLHF. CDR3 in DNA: TGTGCCAGCAGCAGCGGGGGTTGGTCCTATAATTCACCCCTCCACTTT.